Sequencing of this TCR beta chain was carried out in a study of a mutant IDH1 vaccine in newly diagnosed glioma. Germline V gene data show CDR1 as MNHEY and CDR2 as SMNVEV (reference sequence). The CDR3 has 11 amino acids. Trimming took 8 bases from V and 5 from J, leaving 7 bases between them. Sample time point: week 47, end of study. The vaccine gave 300 ug of a 20-mer mutant IDH1 peptide subcutaneously per dose. Only one count was recorded for this clone. The antigen remains undetermined. Sequenced by immunoSEQ multiplex PCR; TCRdb stores in-frame clones only, minus some. The sample consists of approximately 31,000 clones, roughly four fifths of them appearing once.

This chain connects TRBV27 to TRBJ2-1; tentatively, D is TRBD2 (5 bases). The receptor was isolated from a man aged 25 to 40 with glioma. The starting material was PBMCs, obtained from a glioma patient whose treatment included an IDH1 peptide vaccine. The CDR3: CASPGNNEQFF. Here the CDR3 DNA reads TGTGCCAGCCCGGGGAACAATGAGCAGTTCTTC.